The 23 T cell receptor beta chains reported below all come from one sample, sequenced in a study of blood T cells in healthy people across ages (dated by TCRdb to the mid-2010s). Library preparation used 5' RACE. Sequencing took place on an Illumina HiSeq 2500. A second PCR of roughly 7 to 11 cycles was run with a J-beta primer mix and a sample-barcoded 5' primer. Clones were called with MiXCR by TCRdb after fastp trimmed the public reads at Q25, and only in-frame beta chains were retained. One record per CDR3 amino acid sequence lists the most common genes and DNA. A total of about 1.1 million distinct CDR3 sequences appear in this sample, more than 30% of them only once. The biggest ten clones account for around 13% of the sample. The sequencing input was blood. Every receptor here comes from a man in his late teens or twenties in good health.

This clonotype was picked up a small number of times. The V call is TRBV6-1, the J call TRBJ1-4, with TRBD1 identical over 9 bases. The CDR3 totals 15 residues. J lost 6 bases, V lost 3 bases, and 5 bases had no gene match. Germline V lookup: CDR1 MNHNS, CDR2 SASEGT. This CDR3 is CASSETGGEYEKLFF. In DNA, the CDR3 is TGTGCCAGCAGTGAGACAGGGGGAGAGTATGAAAAACTGTTTTTT.

In this sample, this clonotype turned up a few times. The V call is TRBV20-1, the J call TRBJ2-1; D remains unclear. From germline, CDR1 is DFQATT and CDR2 SNEGSKA (reference sequence). The CDR3 is 11 residues long. The V gene lost 0 bases and the J gene lost 8 bases, with 5 bases spanning the gap. CDR3 bases: TGCAGTGCTAGAGATTCCGATGAGCAGTTCTTC. It specifies CSARDSDEQFF.

This clonotype was observed a handful of times. V gene TRBV20-1 combines with J gene TRBJ2-2, with no clear D. Deletions cut 3 bases from V and 3 bases from J, with 17 bases between. CDR1 and CDR2 (germline): DFQATT, SNEGSKA (reference sequence). This CDR3 comprises 16 residues. CDR3 DNA sequence: TGCAGTGCTAGGGTTGTCTTGGGCCAATACACCGGGGAGCTGTTTTTT. This sequence encodes CSARVVLGQYTGELFF.

The chain has TRBV6-2 or TRBV6-3 and TRBJ2-7, with TRBD1 matching over 9 bases. CDR1 and CDR2 from the germline V gene are MNHEY and SVGEGT. J was trimmed by 3 bases and V by 6 bases; bases with no gene match: 9. The CDR3 is made up of 15 amino acids. The CDR3 spells CASRRTGGWGYEQYF. The DNA of the CDR3 is TGTGCCAGCAGACGAACAGGGGGCTGGGGCTACGAGCAGTACTTC.

In this sample, this clonotype turned up a few times. This chain uses TRBV20-1 with TRBJ1-2; TRBD1 matches at 7 bases. The length of the CDR3 is 11 residues. Germline loops: CDR1 DFQATT, CDR2 SNEGSKA (reference sequence). With 8 bases clipped from V and 2 bases from J, the junction kept 2 bases outside the gene matches. CDR3 residues: CSPTGNYGYTF. As DNA, the CDR3 is TGCAGTCCGACAGGGAACTATGGCTACACCTTC.

This clonotype has a handful of counts. J is TRBJ1-2 and V is TRBV7-2; the D gene is possibly TRBD1 (5 bases). The CDR3 is 17 amino acids. Germline lookup yields CDR1 SGHTA and CDR2 FQGNSA. Deletions cut 3 bases from V and 4 bases from J, with 21 bases between. This chain's CDR3 is CASSFRGRAGLSYGYTF. In DNA form, the CDR3 reads TGTGCCAGCAGCTTTAGAGGCAGGGCCGGACTGAGCTATGGCTACACCTTC.

The chain joins TRBV27 to TRBJ2-2, with 8 positions matching TRBD1. Looked up from germline, CDR1 is MNHEY and CDR2 is SMNVEV (reference sequence). CDR3 size: 16 residues. V gave up 3 bases and J gave up 6 bases; unmatched junction bases: 9. Here the CDR3 reads CASSFGRTGTAGELFF. The CDR3 DNA reads as TGTGCCAGCAGTTTCGGTAGGACAGGGACGGCCGGGGAGCTGTTTTTT.

This sequence joins TRBV5-4 and TRBJ1-2, with 9 bases lining up with TRBD1. The CDR3 contains 15 residues. The ends lost 4 bases at V and 1 base at J; junction bases unmatched: 5. Germline CDR1 and CDR2: SGHNT and YYREEE (reference sequence). The chain's CDR3 is CASSPDRGFNYGYTF. The CDR3 nucleotides are TGTGCCAGCAGCCCGGACAGGGGATTTAACTATGGCTACACCTTC.

The rearrangement links TRBV13 to TRBJ2-7; a possible D gene is TRBD2 (5 bases). CDR3 length equals 12 residues. CDR1 PRHDT and CDR2 FYEKMQ come from the germline V gene (reference sequence). Trimming took 4 bases from V and 7 from J, leaving 11 bases between them. CDR3 nucleotides: TGTGCCAGCAGCTCCGAGGGAATTGAGCAGTACTTC. Protein sequence: CASSSEGIEQYF.

The rearrangement links TRBV27 to TRBJ2-1; weak D call: TRBD1 (6 bases). The CDR3 has 14 residues. V shed 5 bases and J shed 7 bases, with 15 bases lying between them. The germline V gene has CDR1 MNHEY and CDR2 SMNVEV (reference sequence). This CDR3 is CASSVGDDRNEQFF. The CDR3 DNA is TGTGCCAGCAGTGTAGGGGACGACAGGAATGAGCAGTTCTTC.

In this sample, this clonotype turned up a few times. The gene calls are TRBV7-3 and TRBJ2-7; D not certain. The CDR3 spans 13 residues. The germline gives CDR1 SGHTA, CDR2 FQGTGA. V dropped 1 base and J dropped 7 bases, with 11 bases sitting between them. This CDR3 reads CASSLSPNNEQYF. The CDR3 DNA is TGTGCCAGCAGCTTAAGTCCCAACAATGAGCAGTACTTC.

This clonotype was counted between two and nine times. Just one base apart from a much larger clone, this may be a read error. The J gene is TRBJ2-3, the V gene TRBV7-2; no firm D call. Trimming stripped 3 bases from V and 1 base from J, with 5 bases between. The CDR3 extends over 13 amino acids. CDR1 and CDR2 (germline): SGHTA, FQGNSA. CDR3 region: CASSFPRTDTQYF. In DNA, the CDR3 is TGTGCCAGCAGCTTTCCCCGCACAGATACGCAGTATTTT.

The chain combines TRBV7-2 with TRBJ1-2, with TRBD1 matching over 8 bases. Germline assignment: CDR1 SGHTA and CDR2 FQGNSA. Trimming took 5 bases from V and 8 from J; bases not matched to a gene: 7. CDR3 length equals 13 residues. CDR3 sequence reads: CASSGTGGEGYTF. The CDR3 DNA sequence: TGTGCCAGCAGCGGGACAGGTGGTGAGGGCTACACCTTC.

Turning to this clonotype: A much larger clone differs by one base, so this may be a read error. The rearrangement links TRBV27 to TRBJ2-1; 9 bases line up with TRBD1. This CDR3 comprises 17 residues. Germline V gene data show CDR1 as MNHEY and CDR2 as SMNVEV (reference sequence). CDR3 residues: CARSSHPGQGTYNEQFF. CDR3 DNA: TGTGCCCGCAGTTCTCACCCGGGACAGGGTACCTACAATGAGCAGTTCTTC.

This chain joins TRBV15 and TRBJ2-7; D may match TRBD1 or TRBD2 (5 bases each). The CDR3 has 14 residues. Germline-derived CDR1 and CDR2 are LNHNV and YYDKDF (reference sequence). The germline V and J ends were trimmed by 2 bases and 7 bases, with 15 bases remaining between them. CDR3 loop: CATSRRGIYNEQYF. CDR3 coding DNA: TGTGCCACCAGCAGACGGGGCATATACAATGAGCAGTACTTC. Full variable domain (rest looked up from reference TRBV15 and TRBJ2-7): DAMVIQNPRYQVTQFGKPVTLSCSQTLNHNVMYWYQQKSSQAPKLLFHYYDKDFNNEADTPDNFQSRRPNTSFCFLDIRSPGLGDTAMYLCATSRRGIYNEQYFGPGTRLTVT.

V gene TRBV7-2 combines with J gene TRBJ2-5; no reliable D call. The CDR3 has 14 amino acids. Germline CDR1 and CDR2: SGHTA and FQGNSA. Trimming left V 5 bases short and J 11 bases short, with 21 bases between. Here the CDR3 reads CASSVISSYNEQYF. The CDR3 DNA is TGTGCCAGCAGCGTCATATCATCATACAATGAGCAGTACTTC.

V gene TRBV20-1 combines with J gene TRBJ2-1; D remains ambiguous. CDR3 length: 14 residues. Trimming removed 8 bases from V and 4 bases from J, with 18 bases in between. From germline, CDR1 is DFQATT and CDR2 SNEGSKA (reference sequence). The CDR3 region has the DNA TGCAGTATCCGGCGGACGGACGTTTACAATGAGCAGTTCTTC. This codes for CSIRRTDVYNEQFF.

The chain combines TRBV13 with TRBJ2-1, with a possible D match to TRBD2 (5 bases). CDR1 is PRHDT and CDR2 is FYEKMQ in the germline V gene (reference sequence). Trimming stripped 5 bases from V and 13 bases from J, with 21 bases between. This CDR3 is built from 14 residues. CDR3: CASSQRTALVTQFF. The CDR3, as DNA: TGTGCCAGCAGCCAACGGACTGCCCTTGTGACCCAGTTCTTC.

V and J are TRBV5-3 and TRBJ2-4; D gene uncertain. TRBV5-3 is annotated as an ORF whose role is uncertain. The CDR3 consists of 18 residues. V was shortened by 0 bases and J by 0 bases, with 16 bases between the two germline ends. The CDR3 nucleotides read TGTGCCAGAAGCTTGGGTGAGCCCCGAAGACTAGCCAAAAACATTCAGTACTTC. The encoded protein is CARSLGEPRRLAKNIQYF.

This clonotype came up a few times. This chain links TRBV11-1 with TRBJ1-1, with 7 bases identical to TRBD1. Germline trimming cut 2 bases from V and 7 bases from J; bases unmatched to any gene: 10. Germline CDR1 is SGHAT and CDR2 is FQDESV (reference sequence). There are 15 residues in the CDR3. CDR3 nucleotide sequence: TGTGCCAGCAGCTTAACCCTTCGACAGGGTAATGAAGCTTTCTTT. Amino acids: CASSLTLRQGNEAFF.

This clonotype was observed a few times. The chain uses TRBV15 and TRBJ2-1; no firm D call. Deletions cut 1 base from V and 0 bases from J, with 19 bases between. This CDR3 contains 19 residues. The V gene's germline CDR1 is LNHNV and CDR2 YYDKDF (reference sequence). CDR3 region: CATSRGKGKGKSSYNEQFF. DNA for the CDR3: TGTGCCACCAGCAGAGGGAAGGGCAAGGGAAAGAGCTCCTACAATGAGCAGTTCTTC. Filled out from reference TRBV15 and TRBJ2-1, the complete variable domain reads DAMVIQNPRYQVTQFGKPVTLSCSQTLNHNVMYWYQQKSSQAPKLLFHYYDKDFNNEADTPDNFQSRRPNTSFCFLDIRSPGLGDTAMYLCATSRGKGKGKSSYNEQFFGPGTRLTVL.

This clonotype was seen more than once but under ten times. CDR3 in amino acids: CASSSGGGSDTQYF. The CDR3, as DNA: TGTGCCAGCAGTTCCGGCGGGGGGTCAGATACGCAGTATTTT. V is TRBV6-2 or TRBV6-3 and J is TRBJ2-3, with TRBD2 matching over 8 bases. Germline V gene data show CDR1 as MNHEY and CDR2 as SVGEGT. The CDR3 sequence is 14 residues long. J was trimmed by 4 bases and V by 4 bases; bases with no gene match: 4.

In its sample, this clonotype was seen a few times. The chain employs TRBV20-1 and TRBJ2-5, with a possible D match to TRBD2 (6 bases). The length of the CDR3 is 15 residues. V was shortened by 0 bases and J by 4 bases, with 15 bases between the two germline ends. Germline-derived CDR1 and CDR2 are DFQATT and SNEGSKA (reference sequence). The CDR3 here is CSARDLRDSAETQYF. The DNA of the CDR3 is TGCAGTGCTAGAGATCTGAGGGACTCCGCAGAGACCCAGTACTTC.